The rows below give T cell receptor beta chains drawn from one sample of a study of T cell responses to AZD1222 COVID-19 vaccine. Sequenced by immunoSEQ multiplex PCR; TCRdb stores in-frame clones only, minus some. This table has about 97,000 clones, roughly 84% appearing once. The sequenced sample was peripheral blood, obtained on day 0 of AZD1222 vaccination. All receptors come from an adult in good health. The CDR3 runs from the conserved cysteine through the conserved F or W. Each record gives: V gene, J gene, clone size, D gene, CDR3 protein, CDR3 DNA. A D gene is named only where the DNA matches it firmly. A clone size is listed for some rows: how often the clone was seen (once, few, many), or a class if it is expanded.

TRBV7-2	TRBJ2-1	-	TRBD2	CASSLVRTSVYNEQFF	TGTGCCAGCAGCTTAGTTCGGACTAGCGTATACAATGAGCAGTTCTTC
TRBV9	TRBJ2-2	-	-	CASSLDTGELFF	TGTGCCAGCAGCTTGGACACCGGGGAGCTGTTTTTT
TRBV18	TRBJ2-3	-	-	CASSPTGTDTQYF	TGTGCCAGCTCCCCTACCGGGACAGATACGCAGTATTTT
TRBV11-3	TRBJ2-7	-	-	CASSTAQSYEQYF	TGTGCCAGCAGCACTGCTCAGTCCTACGAGCAGTACTTC
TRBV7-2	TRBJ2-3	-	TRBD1	CASSPGTGIGTQYF	TGTGCCAGCAGCCCGGGGACAGGGATCGGTACGCAGTATTTT
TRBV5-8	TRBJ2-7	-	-	CASSPDPGLEQYF	TGTGCCAGCAGCCCCGACCCGGGCCTAGAGCAGTACTTC
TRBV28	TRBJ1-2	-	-	CASMRPGRYGYTF	TGTGCCAGCATGCGACCCGGGAGGTATGGCTACACCTTC
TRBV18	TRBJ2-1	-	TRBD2	CASSPDSSGAYNEQFF	TGTGCCAGCTCACCAGACTCAAGCGGGGCCTACAATGAGCAGTTCTTC
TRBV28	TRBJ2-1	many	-	CASSFNGLGDNEQFF	TGTGCCAGCAGTTTTAACGGACTGGGAGACAATGAGCAGTTCTTC
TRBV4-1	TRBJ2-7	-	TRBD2	CASSRIAGGFYEQYF	TGCGCCAGCAGCCGAATAGCGGGAGGGTTTTACGAGCAGTACTTC
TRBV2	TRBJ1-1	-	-	CASKVNTEAFF	TGTGCCAGCAAGGTGAACACTGAAGCTTTCTTT
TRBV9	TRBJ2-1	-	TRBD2	CASSGQTSGMRNEQFF	TGTGCCAGCAGCGGTCAGACTAGCGGGATGAGAAATGAGCAGTTCTTC
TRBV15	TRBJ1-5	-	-	CATSRDRGSPNQHF	TGTGCCACCAGCAGAGATCGTGGTTCGCCGAACCAGCATTTT
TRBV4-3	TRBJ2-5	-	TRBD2	CASSQDRGGRGETQYF	TGCGCCAGCAGCCAAGATCGGGGGGGTCGAGGAGAGACCCAGTACTTC
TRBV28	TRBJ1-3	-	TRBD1	CASSTTGAGNTIYF	TGTGCCAGCAGCACGACAGGGGCTGGAAACACCATATATTTT
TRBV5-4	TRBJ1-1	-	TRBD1	CASSSTGGPTFF	TGTGCCAGCAGCTCCACAGGGGGTCCCACCTTCTTT
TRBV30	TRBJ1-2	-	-	CAWSVRRGGDYGYTF	TGTGCCTGGAGTGTACGGAGAGGGGGGGACTATGGCTACACCTTC
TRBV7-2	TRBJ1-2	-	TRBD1	CASSSSTGRNYGYTF	TGTGCCAGCAGCTCGTCGACAGGGAGAAACTATGGCTACACCTTC
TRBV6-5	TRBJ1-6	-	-	CASSRGGGTTPLHF	TGTGCCAGCAGCCGAGGGGGGGGGACGACTCCCCTCCACTTT
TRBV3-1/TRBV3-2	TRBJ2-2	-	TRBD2	CASSHAGEVRELFF	TGTGCCAGCAGCCATGCGGGGGAAGTACGGGAGCTGTTTTTT
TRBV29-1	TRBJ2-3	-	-	CSVSGRLADTQYF	TGCAGCGTTTCAGGGCGGCTGGCAGATACGCAGTATTTT
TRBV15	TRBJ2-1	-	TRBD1	CATSRDRGTGNNEQFF	TGTGCCACCAGCAGAGATCGCGGGACAGGGAACAATGAGCAGTTCTTC
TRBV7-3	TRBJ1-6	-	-	CASSLQGGSPLHF	TGTGCCAGCAGCTTACAGGGAGGTTCACCCCTCCACTTT
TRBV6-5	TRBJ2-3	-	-	CASSPRDSDTQYF	TGTGCCAGCAGCCCCCGGGACTCAGATACGCAGTATTTT
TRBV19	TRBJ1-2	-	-	CASSIMANEGGYTF	TGTGCCAGTAGTATTATGGCAAACGAAGGGGGCTACACCTTC
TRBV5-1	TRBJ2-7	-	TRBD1	CASSIGTAYEQYF	TGCGCCAGCAGCATCGGGACAGCCTACGAGCAGTACTTC
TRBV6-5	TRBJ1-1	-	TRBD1	CASSYSAGGNTEAFF	TGTGCCAGCAGTTACTCCGCAGGGGGGAACACTGAAGCTTTCTTT
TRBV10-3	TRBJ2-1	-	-	CAISEFGSTYEQFF	TGTGCCATCAGTGAGTTTGGTTCTACCTATGAGCAGTTCTTC
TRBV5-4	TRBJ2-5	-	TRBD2	CASSSPLAGQYF	TGTGCCAGCAGCTCGCCACTAGCGGGCCAGTACTTC
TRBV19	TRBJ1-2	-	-	CAFQKGTNYGYTF	TGTGCCTTTCAGAAGGGTACTAACTATGGCTACACCTTC
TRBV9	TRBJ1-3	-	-	CASSVEGTGNTIYF	TGTGCCAGCAGCGTAGAGGGAACTGGAAACACCATATATTTT
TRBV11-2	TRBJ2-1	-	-	CASSPKGEQFF	TGTGCCAGCAGCCCCAAAGGGGAGCAGTTCTTC
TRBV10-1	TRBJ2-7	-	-	CASSPPGRIRHEQYF	TGCGCCAGCAGTCCCCCGGGACGTATCAGGCACGAGCAGTACTTC
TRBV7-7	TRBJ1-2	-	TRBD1	CASSRPSDRRYGYTF	TGTGCTAGCAGCCGCCCGTCGGACAGGCGTTATGGCTACACCTTC
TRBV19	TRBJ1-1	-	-	CASSIRGVNTEAFF	TGTGCCAGTAGTATCAGAGGGGTTAACACTGAAGCTTTCTTT
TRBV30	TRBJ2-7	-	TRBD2	CAWSEGLAGGEQYF	TGTGCCTGGAGTGAAGGCCTAGCGGGAGGCGAGCAGTACTTC
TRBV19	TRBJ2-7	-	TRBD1	CASSIYGTGAYEQYF	TGTGCCAGTAGTATTTATGGGACAGGGGCCTACGAGCAGTACTTC
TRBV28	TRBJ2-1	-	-	CASTTRAVSYNEQFF	TGTGCCAGCACCACTAGGGCGGTTTCCTACAATGAGCAGTTCTTC
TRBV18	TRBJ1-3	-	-	CASSPVDRQSSSGNTIYF	TGTGCCAGCTCACCAGTAGACAGACAATCCAGCTCTGGAAACACCATATATTTT
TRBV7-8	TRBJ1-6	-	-	CASSPDGGGGSPLHF	TGTGCCAGCAGCCCCGATGGGGGGGGTGGTTCACCCCTCCACTTT
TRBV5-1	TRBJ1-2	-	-	CASSITGSYGYTF	TGCGCCAGCAGCATCACAGGTTCCTATGGCTACACCTTC
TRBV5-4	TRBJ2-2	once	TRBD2	CASSFAGGTNTGELFF	TGTGCCAGCAGCTTTGCGGGAGGGACGAACACCGGGGAGCTGTTTTTT
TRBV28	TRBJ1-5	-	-	CASSFPQDYQPQHF	TGTGCCAGCAGTTTTCCGCAGGATTATCAGCCCCAGCATTTT
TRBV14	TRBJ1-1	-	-	CASSQDQQIEAFF	TGTGCCAGCAGCCAAGATCAACAGATTGAAGCTTTCTTT
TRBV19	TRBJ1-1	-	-	CASSIDLSRDTEAFF	TGTGCCAGTAGTATAGATCTATCGAGGGACACTGAAGCTTTCTTT
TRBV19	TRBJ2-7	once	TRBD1	CASSPQSGTGYEQYF	TGTGCCAGTAGTCCCCAATCCGGGACAGGGTACGAGCAGTACTTC
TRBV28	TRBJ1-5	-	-	CASRIGGLGSVNFNQPQHF	TGTGCCAGCAGGATCGGTGGGTTGGGCAGCGTAAATTTCAATCAGCCCCAGCATTTT
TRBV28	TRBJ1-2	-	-	CASSLRGASNYGYTF	TGTGCCAGCAGTCTCCGGGGGGCCTCTAACTATGGCTACACCTTC
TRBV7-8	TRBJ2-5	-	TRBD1	CASSPHRTGETRETQYF	TGTGCCAGCAGCCCCCACAGGACAGGGGAGACGCGGGAGACCCAGTACTTC
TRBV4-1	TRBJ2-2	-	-	CASSQVNMVSLDGELFF	TGCGCCAGCAGCCAAGTCAACATGGTCAGTTTAGACGGGGAGCTGTTTTTT
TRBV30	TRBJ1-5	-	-	CAWSENRFPQHF	TGTGCCTGGAGTGAAAACCGGTTCCCCCAGCATTTT
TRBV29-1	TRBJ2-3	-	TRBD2	CSVVGRTSPFRGGTDTQYF	TGCAGCGTTGTGGGTCGGACTAGCCCATTCCGGGGGGGCACAGATACGCAGTATTTT
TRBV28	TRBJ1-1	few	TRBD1	CASSLGTGGLNTEAFF	TGTGCCAGCAGTTTGGGGACAGGGGGCTTAAACACTGAAGCTTTCTTT
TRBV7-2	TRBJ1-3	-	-	CASSYGQSSGNTIYF	TGTGCCAGCAGCTACGGACAGAGCTCTGGAAACACCATATATTTT